A single sample is the source of the 31 T cell receptor beta chains below, sequenced in a study of sequential checkpoint blockade in melanoma. Treatment meaning: randomized to nivolumab then ipilimumab (arm A) or the reverse (arm B). Sequencing used immunoSEQ multiplex PCR; TCRdb keeps in-frame clones, though not all of them. Of tens of thousands of clones in the sample, under 85% were seen once. The sequences come from CD8+ T cells sorted from blood (inferred from file names), collected from a patient given nivolumab and ipilimumab in sequence. Receptors originate from a human donor with melanoma.

This chain joins TRBV19 and TRBJ2-1; 10 nucleotides line up with TRBD1. V shed 4 bases, J shed 7 bases, and the junction held 1 base outside the gene matches. Germline CDR1 LNHDA, CDR2 SQIVND (reference sequence). CDR3 size: 13 residues. The CDR3 DNA is TGTGCCAGTAGTACGGACAGGGGGAATGAGCAGTTCTTC. Protein: CASSTDRGNEQFF. Complete variable domain (other parts from reference TRBV19 and TRBJ2-1): DGGITQSPKYLFRKEGQNVTLSCEQNLNHDAMYWYRQDPGQGLRLIYYSQIVNDFQKGDIAEGYSVSREKKESFPLTVTSAQKNPTAFYLCASSTDRGNEQFFGPGTRLTVL.

This clone was observed a few times. J is TRBJ1-1 and V is TRBV9; D gene unclear. The germline gives CDR1 SGDLS, CDR2 YYNGEE. Trimming took 0 bases from V and 2 from J, leaving 17 bases between them. The CDR3 loop spans 17 amino acids. For the CDR3, the DNA is TGTGCCAGCAGCGTAGTCCCCGTCGAAGATCTAAACACTGAAGCTTTCTTT. Protein: CASSVVPVEDLNTEAFF.

V and J are TRBV4-3 and TRBJ1-1; 10 bases fit TRBD1. Germline V lookup: CDR1 LGHNA, CDR2 YSLEER. V lost 2 bases and J lost 2; bases outside the gene matches: 2. This CDR3 is 15 amino acids long. The CDR3 spells CASSQRQGANTEAFF. As DNA, the CDR3 is TGCGCCAGCAGCCAACGACAGGGGGCCAACACTGAAGCTTTCTTT.

This rearrangement joins TRBV9 to TRBJ2-3, with a possible D match to TRBD1 (5 bases). The CDR3 runs 15 residues. CDR1 and CDR2 from the germline V gene are SGDLS and YYNGEE. V lost 0 bases, J lost 5 bases, and 13 bases lay in between. CDR3 sequence reads: CASSVGITGIDTQYF. CDR3 DNA sequence: TGTGCCAGCAGCGTAGGAATAACAGGTATAGATACGCAGTATTTT.

The rearrangement links TRBV4-3 to TRBJ1-1; 11 nucleotides align to TRBD1. J gave up 5 bases and V 6 bases, and 5 bases lay outside the gene matches. The germline V gene has CDR1 LGHNA and CDR2 YSLEER. This CDR3 is 14 amino acids long. Here the CDR3 DNA reads TGCGCCAGCAGAAGCGGACAGGGGGCTACTGAAGCTTTCTTT. Encoded protein: CASRSGQGATEAFF.

The gene calls are TRBV7-9 and TRBJ1-2, with 8 bases aligning to TRBD1. The length of the CDR3 is 16 residues. CDR1 is SEHNR and CDR2 is FQNEAQ in the germline V gene (reference sequence). V lost 3 bases to trimming and J lost 2 bases; unmatched junction nucleotides: 8. In DNA form, the CDR3 reads TGTGCCAGCAGCTTTTCACCCGGGACAGGCAACTATGGCTACACCTTC. This sequence encodes CASSFSPGTGNYGYTF.

The J gene is TRBJ1-2, the V gene TRBV4-2; 9 bases map to TRBD1. The CDR3 runs 18 residues. The germline CDR1 and CDR2 sequences are LGHNA and YNFKEQ. The V and J ends lost 2 bases and 6 bases, in that order; junction bases with no gene match: 16. The CDR3 DNA reads TGTGCCAGCAGCCAATACACAGGGGGCGCTCCCCGAATTGATGGCTACACCTTC. Encoded protein: CASSQYTGGAPRIDGYTF.

V and J are TRBV2 and TRBJ2-7, with 7 positions matching TRBD2. The CDR3 totals 16 residues. V was clipped by 4 bases and J by 3 bases; unmatched bases: 12. Germline V gene sequence: CDR1 SNHLY, CDR2 FYNNEI. CDR3 sequence (DNA): TGTGCCAGCAGTGCCCCCGACGGCGGGAGAAACTACGAGCAGTACTTC. Translated: CASSAPDGGRNYEQYF.

This clone appeared a few times. The genes are TRBV6-5 and TRBJ1-5; possibly TRBD1 for D (6 bases). CDR1 and CDR2 from the germline V gene are MNHEY and SVGAGI. V was clipped by 2 bases and J by 7 bases, with 12 bases between them. The CDR3 covers 14 residues. CDR3 sequence reads: CASSYKQGSQPQHF. CDR3 sequence (DNA): TGTGCCAGCAGTTACAAACAGGGCAGCCAGCCCCAGCATTTT.

This clone was seen a few times. This chain links TRBV9 with TRBJ1-1; possibly TRBD1 for D (6 bases). The CDR3 sequence is 16 residues long. Trimming stripped 0 bases from V and 0 bases from J, with 12 bases between. CDR1 and CDR2 (germline): SGDLS, YYNGEE. DNA of the CDR3: TGTGCCAGCAGCGTAGGGGGGGGCCCAATGAACACTGAAGCTTTCTTT. Its translation: CASSVGGGPMNTEAFF.

The chain uses TRBV7-3 and TRBJ2-5; a weak D match, TRBD2 (6 bases). This CDR3 contains 15 residues. CDR1 is SGHTA, CDR2 FQGTGA, per germline. Trimming left V 4 bases short and J 5 bases short, with 17 bases between. Here the CDR3 DNA reads TGTGCCAGCAGCTCGATCGGAGGGTCCAGGGAGACCCAGTACTTC. The encoded protein is CASSSIGGSRETQYF.

V usage is TRBV7-3 and J usage is TRBJ2-1; D perhaps matches TRBD2 (5 bases). The germline V gene has CDR1 SGHTA and CDR2 FQGTGA. The CDR3 runs to 15 residues. Trimming cost V 1 base and J 6 bases, with 13 bases left between them. In DNA, the CDR3 is TGTGCCAGCAGCTTAAACTTTGGGAGACGCAATGAGCAGTTCTTC. This sequence encodes CASSLNFGRRNEQFF. The complete variable domain, with remaining parts taken from reference TRBV7-3 and TRBJ2-1, reads GAGVSQTPSNKVTEKGKYVELRCDPISGHTALYWYRQSLGQGPEFLIYFQGTGAADDSGLPNDRFFAVRPEGSVSTLKIQRTERGDSAVYLCASSLNFGRRNEQFFGPGTRLTVL.

The J gene is TRBJ2-7, the V gene TRBV28; D unresolved. This CDR3 is built from 12 residues. In germline, CDR1 is MDHEN, CDR2 SYDVKM. Trimming removed 5 bases from V and 5 bases from J, with 10 bases in between. The CDR3 region has the DNA TGTGCCAGCAGTCAGGAAACCCACGAGCAGTACTTC. The encoded protein is CASSQETHEQYF.

For the CDR3, the DNA is TGTGCCAGCAGTCCGGCGGGGGATTACACCGGGGAGCTGTTTTTT. Translation: CASSPAGDYTGELFF. The J gene is TRBJ2-2, the V gene TRBV25-1; TRBD2 agrees at 7 bases. The germline V gene encodes CDR1 MGHDK and CDR2 SYGVNS. Trimming at V came to 5 bases and at J to 3 bases, leaving 6 bases not matched to a gene. The CDR3 covers 15 residues.

This clone appeared a few times. The chain joins TRBV9 to TRBJ1-3, with D unresolved. Trimming took 8 bases from V and 4 from J, leaving 4 bases between them. This CDR3 has 10 amino acids. Germline loops: CDR1 SGDLS, CDR2 YYNGEE. CDR3 nucleotide sequence: TGTGCCAGTTCAGGAAACACCATATATTTT. It yields the protein CASSGNTIYF.

This chain links TRBV5-4 with TRBJ1-1, with a tentative D call TRBD1 (5 bases). This CDR3 is 13 amino acids long. Germline CDR1 reads SGHNT; CDR2 reads YYREEE (reference sequence). V lost 2 bases to trimming and J lost 1 base, with 6 bases between them. The CDR3 nucleotides read TGTGCCAGCAGCTTCACAGGGAACACTGAAGCTTTCTTT. Its translation: CASSFTGNTEAFF. Full variable domain (remainder filled in from reference TRBV5-4 and TRBJ1-1): ETGVTQSPTHLIKTRGQQVTLRCSSQSGHNTVSWYQQALGQGPQFIFQYYREEENGRGNFPPRFSGLQFPNYSSELNVNALELDDSALYLCASSFTGNTEAFFGQGTRLTVV.

This rearrangement joins TRBV19 to TRBJ1-1; D is undetermined. Between the trimmed V and J ends, which lost 5 bases and 3 bases, there was a span of 13 bases. Germline V CDR1 and CDR2: LNHDA, SQIVND (reference sequence). The CDR3 extends over 14 amino acids. CDR3 in amino acids: CASSLSGRYTEAFF. Here the CDR3 DNA reads TGTGCCAGTAGTCTCTCTGGCCGATACACTGAAGCTTTCTTT.

The gene calls are TRBV4-2 and TRBJ2-3; the D gene is possibly TRBD2 (6 bases). Trimming took off 1 base at V and 2 bases at J, with 13 bases between the two ends. The germline CDR1 and CDR2 sequences are LGHNA and YNFKEQ. This CDR3 comprises 16 residues. The CDR3 loop reads CASSQGASVFTDTQYF. In nucleotides, the CDR3 is TGTGCCAGCAGCCAAGGGGCTAGCGTTTTCACAGATACGCAGTATTTT.

The chain is built from TRBV7-3 and TRBJ2-1; TRBD2 matches 9 bases. Germline V gives CDR1 SGHTA, CDR2 FQGTGA. The J segment lost 2 bases and the V segment lost 5 bases, leaving 10 bases of the junction unmatched. The CDR3 spans 17 residues. The CDR3 spells CASSVRPGLAAYNEQFF. Here the CDR3 DNA reads TGTGCCAGCAGCGTTAGGCCGGGACTAGCAGCCTACAATGAGCAGTTCTTC.

The chain carries TRBV5-7 and TRBJ1-5, with D uncertain. TRBV5-7 is given ORF status, its function remaining uncertain. V was shortened by 2 bases and J by 3 bases, with 15 bases between the two germline ends. The CDR3 consists of 16 residues. The DNA for the CDR3 is TGTGCCAGCAGCTTACGTTGTCACAGAGACAATCAGCCCCAGCATTTT. It is translated as CASSLRCHRDNQPQHF.

This chain connects TRBV29-1 to TRBJ2-7; weak D call: TRBD2 (7 bases). The CDR3 is 13 amino acids. Deletions cut 7 bases from V and 3 bases from J, with 16 bases between. The germline V gene has CDR1 SQVTM and CDR2 ANQGSEA. The CDR3, as DNA: TGCAGCGCTAGGGGGGGTTTGTTCTACGAGCAGTACTTC. Its protein is CSARGGLFYEQYF.

The chain couples TRBV27 to TRBJ2-2, with 8 bases matching TRBD2. Germline assignment: CDR1 MNHEY and CDR2 SMNVEV (reference sequence). V trimming: 3 bases; J trimming: 4 bases; junction bases outside the gene matches: 16. This CDR3 has 19 residues. The CDR3 region is CASSFSGGPFMSITGELFF. Here the CDR3 DNA reads TGTGCCAGCAGTTTCTCGGGAGGGCCTTTTATGTCGATCACCGGGGAGCTGTTTTTT.

The rearrangement joins TRBV5-1 to TRBJ1-1; D ambiguous. The CDR3 covers 13 residues. Germline V gives CDR1 SGHRS, CDR2 YFSETQ. Trimming removed 0 bases at V and 4 bases at J, with 7 bases between. CDR3 nucleotides: TGCGCCAGCAGCTTGGGGCGGGGCACTGAAGCTTTCTTT. Amino acid sequence: CASSLGRGTEAFF.

There are a few counts of this clone. The rearrangement links TRBV6-5 to TRBJ2-3; 12 bases fit TRBD2. CDR1 MNHEY and CDR2 SVGAGI come from the germline V gene. J lost 4 bases, V lost 6 bases, and 5 bases had no gene match. The CDR3 spans 15 residues. CDR3 region: CASSIGLAGSDTQYF. Here the CDR3 DNA reads TGTGCCAGCAGCATCGGACTAGCGGGATCAGATACGCAGTATTTT.

This clone appeared a few times. The V and J genes are TRBV13 and TRBJ2-1, with D perhaps matching TRBD1 (5 bases). The V gene lost 2 bases and the J gene lost 6 bases, with 5 bases spanning the gap. Germline CDR1 and CDR2: PRHDT and FYEKMQ (reference sequence). The CDR3 extends over 12 amino acids. The CDR3, as DNA: TGTGCCAGCAGCTTAACAGGCAATGAGCAGTTCTTC. Its translation is CASSLTGNEQFF.

The CDR3 spells CASSLGRLAGVSVKQYF. As DNA, the CDR3 is TGTGCCAGCAGCTTAGGGCGACTAGCGGGGGTAAGCGTCAAGCAGTACTTC. The chain uses TRBV13 and TRBJ2-7; 12 nucleotides agree with TRBD2. The CDR3 extends over 17 amino acids. The germline gives CDR1 PRHDT, CDR2 FYEKMQ (reference sequence). V lost 0 bases to trimming and J lost 8 bases; unmatched junction nucleotides: 11.

V is TRBV15 and J is TRBJ2-1; D is perhaps TRBD2 (5 bases). CDR3 length: 14 amino acids. The V gene lost 9 bases and the J gene lost 0 bases, with 12 bases spanning the gap. Germline V gives CDR1 LNHNV, CDR2 YYDKDF (reference sequence). CDR3 bases: TGTGCCACGCGGGCCTCGAGCTCCTACAATGAGCAGTTCTTC. It is translated as CATRASSSYNEQFF.

This rearrangement joins TRBV2 to TRBJ2-5, with 13 bases aligning to TRBD2. Germline CDR1 is SNHLY and CDR2 is FYNNEI. J lost 4 bases, V lost 4 bases, and 12 bases had no gene match. The CDR3 extends over 18 amino acids. The CDR3 DNA follows: TGTGCCAGCAGTGGGGGGACACTAGCGGGGGGGCCTTTAGAGACCCAGTACTTC. Its protein product is CASSGGTLAGGPLETQYF. The full variable domain, completed using reference TRBV2 and TRBJ2-5, is EPEVTQTPSHQVTQMGQEVILRCVPISNHLYFYWYRQILGQKVEFLVSFYNNEISEKSEIFDDQFSVERPDGSNFTLKIRSTKLEDSAMYFCASSGGTLAGGPLETQYFGPGTRLLVL.

The chain employs TRBV4-1 and TRBJ2-5; D perhaps matches TRBD2 (5 bases). This CDR3 contains 17 residues. The V gene lost 1 base and the J gene lost 4 bases, with 19 bases spanning the gap. CDR1 and CDR2 from the germline V gene are MGHRA and YSYEKL. For the CDR3, the DNA is TGCGCCAGCAGCCAAGTTCCCCGGGCTAGCTCCACAGAGACCCAGTACTTC. This translates into CASSQVPRASSTETQYF.

The table lists this clone with a few counts. At one of its ends the junction is not consistent with the germline gene, which may arise from a read error. This rearrangement joins TRBV5-4 to TRBJ2-7; 12 bases agree with TRBD2. The CDR3 sequence is 16 residues long. CDR1 is SGHNT and CDR2 is YYREEE in the germline V gene (reference sequence). The CDR3 is CASRLETSGSSYEQYF. CDR3 nucleotide sequence: TGCGCCAGCAGGCTAGAGACTAGCGGGAGCTCCTACGAGCAGTACTTC.

V and J are TRBV28 and TRBJ2-1; D gene ambiguous. V lost 3 bases, J lost 11 bases, and 11 bases lay in between. CDR3 length equals 12 residues. Germline lookup yields CDR1 MDHEN and CDR2 SYDVKM. CDR3 in amino acids: CASSLGLQQQFF. In DNA form, the CDR3 reads TGTGCCAGCAGTTTGGGCTTACAGCAGCAGTTCTTC.